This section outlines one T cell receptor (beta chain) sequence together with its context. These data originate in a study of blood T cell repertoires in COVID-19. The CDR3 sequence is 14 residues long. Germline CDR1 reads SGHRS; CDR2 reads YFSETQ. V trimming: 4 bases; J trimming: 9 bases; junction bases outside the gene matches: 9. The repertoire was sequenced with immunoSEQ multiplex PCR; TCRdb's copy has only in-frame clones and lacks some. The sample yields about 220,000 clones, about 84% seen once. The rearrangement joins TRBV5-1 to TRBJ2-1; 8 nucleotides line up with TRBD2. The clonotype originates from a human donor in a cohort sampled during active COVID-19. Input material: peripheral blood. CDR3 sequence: CASSGTSSGSEQFF. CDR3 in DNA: TGCGCCAGCAGCGGGACTAGTAGTGGGAGTGAGCAGTTCTTC.